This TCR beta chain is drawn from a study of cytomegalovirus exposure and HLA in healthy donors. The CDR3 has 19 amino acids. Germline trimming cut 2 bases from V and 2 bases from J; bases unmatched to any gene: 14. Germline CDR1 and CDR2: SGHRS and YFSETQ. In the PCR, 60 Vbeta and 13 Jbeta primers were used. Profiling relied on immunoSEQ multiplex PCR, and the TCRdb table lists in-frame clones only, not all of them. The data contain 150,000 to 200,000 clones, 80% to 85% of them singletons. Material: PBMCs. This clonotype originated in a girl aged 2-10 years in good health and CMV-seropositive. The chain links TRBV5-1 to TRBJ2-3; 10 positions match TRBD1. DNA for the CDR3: TGCGCCAGCAGCTTATTCCCGGGACAGGGGACGACTTTCACAGATACGCAGTATTTT. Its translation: CASSLFPGQGTTFTDTQYF.